The TCR beta chain described here comes from a study of shared clonotypes between healthy human individuals. V gave up 8 bases and J gave up 5 bases, with 19 bases separating them. Germline V gene data show CDR1 as SEHNR and CDR2 as FQNEAQ (reference sequence). The CDR3 is made up of 15 amino acids. Positive CCR7 selection of CD45RO-negative cells yielded the naive CD8 cells, and terminally differentiated effector memory CD45RA+ cells were excluded. The run depth of the assay was deep. TCRdb's copy holds only in-frame clones and misses some; the assay was immunoSEQ multiplex PCR. This sample has around 1.9 million clones, with roughly 91% found just once.

Sequenced material: naive CD8+ T cells from PBMCs. This clonotype originated in a man aged 18 to 35 in good health. Some clones in this sample may be carry-over from other donors' samples. The chain links TRBV7-9 to TRBJ2-1; D may be TRBD1 or TRBD2 (5 bases each). CDR3 sequence (DNA): TGTGCCAGCGGGGCTCCGGGGCGGGCAGACAATGAGCAGTTCTTC. Translation: CASGAPGRADNEQFF. Looking up the rest from reference TRBV7-9 and TRBJ2-1 gives the full variable domain: DTGVSQNPRHKITKRGQNVTFRCDPISEHNRLYWYRQTLGQGPEFLTYFQNEAQLEKSRLLSDRFSAERPKGSFSTLEIQRTEQGDSAMYLCASGAPGRADNEQFFGPGTRLTVL.